This T cell receptor beta chain originates from a study of T cells after yellow fever vaccination. Study at large: With SMART-Seq v4 Ultra Low Input, the fractions containing low cell numbers were prepared. General study points: Once the booster was given, most primary-vaccination clones reappeared, at about 97% for CD4 and roughly 90% for CD8. Abundant clonotypes (contaminants from the bulk population) could be present in FACS-sorted repertoires.

V was cut by 5 bases and J by 8 bases, with 9 bases left in between. The CDR3 is 11 amino acids. Germline CDR1 reads MDHEN; CDR2 reads SYDVKM. As TCR cDNA was made by 5'RACE template switching, a universal primer site and UMIs were added. One entry per CDR3 protein, called by TCRdb with MiXCR from the 5' RACE reads. The data hold 100,000 to 150,000 distinct CDR3 sequences, with approximately 7% observed a single time. At least ten counts were recorded for this clonotype. Its antigen is unknown. The origin of this receptor is a man aged 18-30 years who received the YFV17D yellow fever vaccine. The chain recombines TRBV28 with TRBJ1-2, with D unresolved. The sample here was CD4+ T cells sorted from PBMCs, taken less than 11 days after the first yellow fever vaccination. The CDR3 here is CASSAFLGYTF. The CDR3 nucleotides read TGTGCCAGCAGTGCCTTTCTGGGCTACACCTTC.